One T cell receptor beta chain is described in this entry. What it binds is not known. The method was immunoSEQ multiplex PCR; TCRdb's version includes in-frame clones alone and lacks a portion of them. The data hold fewer than 800,000 clones, with 89% observed a single time. Indicated treatment: around 19 received Ad26.COV2.S at low or high dose, single or two shots; 5 received placebo; per-sample allocation not given. Following the first vaccine or placebo injection, samples were taken on day 63. The individual, an adult aged 18-55 years, was a donor in Boston. An Ad26 vector was used to express Wuhan-strain SARS-CoV-2 spike as the vaccine. These data are taken from a study of Ad26.COV2.S vaccination and SARS-CoV-2 variants. Study-wide results and caveats: People who got the vaccine had more spike-specific TCR breadth than people who got placebo.

Trimming removed 4 bases from V and 7 bases from J; junction bases left unmatched: 4. The V gene's germline CDR1 is SGHTA and CDR2 FQGNSA. The CDR3 contains 15 residues. The specimen comprised peripheral blood, sampled in a trial of Ad26.COV2.S vaccine versus placebo. J is TRBJ2-1 and V is TRBV7-2; 13 positions agree with TRBD2. The source of this sequence is a person aged 18-60 years who received the Ad26.COV2.S COVID-19 vaccine or a placebo. Here the CDR3 DNA reads TGTGCCAGCAGCTGGACTAGCGGGAGTAAAAATGAGCAGTTCTTC. Its protein is CASSWTSGSKNEQFF.